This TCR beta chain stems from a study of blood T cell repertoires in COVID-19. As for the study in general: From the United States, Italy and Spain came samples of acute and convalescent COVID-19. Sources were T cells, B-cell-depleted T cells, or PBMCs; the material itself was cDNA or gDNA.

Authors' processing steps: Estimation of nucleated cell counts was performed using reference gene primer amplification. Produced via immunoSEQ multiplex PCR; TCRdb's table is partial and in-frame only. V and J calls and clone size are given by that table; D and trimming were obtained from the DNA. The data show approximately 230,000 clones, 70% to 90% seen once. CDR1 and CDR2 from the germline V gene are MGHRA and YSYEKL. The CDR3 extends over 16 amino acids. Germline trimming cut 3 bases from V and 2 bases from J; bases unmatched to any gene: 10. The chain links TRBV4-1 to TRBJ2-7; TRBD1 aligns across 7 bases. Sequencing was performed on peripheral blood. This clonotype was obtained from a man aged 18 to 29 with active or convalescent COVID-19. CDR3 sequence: CASSHKTGYITYEQYF. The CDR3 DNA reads TGCGCCAGCAGCCATAAGACAGGGTACATCACCTACGAGCAGTACTTC.